This TCR beta chain was profiled in a study of shared clonotypes between healthy human individuals. Study in general: Donor composition was a couple of women and a few men, aged 18 to 49.

The CDR3 is 15 amino acids. V was pared by 1 base and J by 4 bases, with 13 bases between. Per the germline V gene, CDR1 is MNHNS and CDR2 is SASEGT. All of the donors resided in Nashville, Tennessee, and each was a Caucasian adult. Study results and caveats: Sampling involved blood alone; tissue repertoires likely differ. In having few donors, the study represented limited genetic and exposure-history diversity.

Here immunoSEQ multiplex PCR was the method, and the copy in TCRdb shows in-frame clones only, minus some. The sample has about 520,000 clones; 70% to 80% are singletons. On this clone itself: Antigen unknown.

This TCR was recovered from a woman in her thirties or forties in good health. Some clones in this sample may be carry-over from other donors' samples. The chain joins TRBV6-1 to TRBJ1-2, with a tentative D call TRBD1 (5 bases). Sequencing used PBMCs. In nucleotides, the CDR3 is TGTGCCAGCAGTGAAGGGGGGGGTAGAAGCTATGGCTACACCTTC. Protein product: CASSEGGGRSYGYTF.